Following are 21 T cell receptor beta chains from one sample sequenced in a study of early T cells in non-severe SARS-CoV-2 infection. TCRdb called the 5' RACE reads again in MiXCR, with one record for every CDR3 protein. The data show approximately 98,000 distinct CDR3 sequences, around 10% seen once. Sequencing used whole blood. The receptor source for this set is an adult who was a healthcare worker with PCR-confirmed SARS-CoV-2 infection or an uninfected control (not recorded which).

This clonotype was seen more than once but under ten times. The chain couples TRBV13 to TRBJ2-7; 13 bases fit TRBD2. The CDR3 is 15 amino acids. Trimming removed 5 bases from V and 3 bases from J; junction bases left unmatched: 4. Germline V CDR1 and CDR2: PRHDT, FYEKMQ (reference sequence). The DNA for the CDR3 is TGTGCCAGCAGCGTGACTAGCGGGAGGATCTACGAGCAGTACTTC. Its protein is CASSVTSGRIYEQYF.

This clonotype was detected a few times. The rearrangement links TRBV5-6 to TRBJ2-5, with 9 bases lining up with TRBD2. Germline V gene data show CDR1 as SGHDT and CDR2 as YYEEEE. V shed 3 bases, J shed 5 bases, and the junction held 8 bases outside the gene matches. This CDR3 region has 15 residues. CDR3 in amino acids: CASSSWSGGPETQYF. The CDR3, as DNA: TGTGCCAGCAGCTCTTGGAGCGGGGGGCCGGAGACCCAGTACTTC.

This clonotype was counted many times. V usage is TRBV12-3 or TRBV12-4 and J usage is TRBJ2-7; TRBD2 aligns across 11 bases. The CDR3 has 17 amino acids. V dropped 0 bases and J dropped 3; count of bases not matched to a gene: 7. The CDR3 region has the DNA TGTGCCAGCAGTTTAGCGCCTGGGACTAGCGGACTCTACGAGCAGTACTTC. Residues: CASSLAPGTSGLYEQYF.

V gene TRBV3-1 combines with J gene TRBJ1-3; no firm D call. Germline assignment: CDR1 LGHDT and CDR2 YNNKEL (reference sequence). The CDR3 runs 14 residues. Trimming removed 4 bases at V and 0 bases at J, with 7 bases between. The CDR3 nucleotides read TGTGCCAGCAGCCTACAGAGCTCTGGAAACACCATATATTTT. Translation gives CASSLQSSGNTIYF.

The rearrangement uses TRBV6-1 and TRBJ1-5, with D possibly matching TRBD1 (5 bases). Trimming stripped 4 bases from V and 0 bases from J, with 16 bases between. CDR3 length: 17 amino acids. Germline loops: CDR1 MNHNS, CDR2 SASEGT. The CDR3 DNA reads TGTGCCAGCAGTGGTCCCGGGAGTGGGGCTAGCAATCAGCCCCAGCATTTT. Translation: CASSGPGSGASNQPQHF.

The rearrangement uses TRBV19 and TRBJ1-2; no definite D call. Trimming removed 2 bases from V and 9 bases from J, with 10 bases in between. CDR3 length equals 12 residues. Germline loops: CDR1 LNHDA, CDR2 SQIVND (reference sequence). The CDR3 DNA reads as TGTGCCAGTAGTATACGGGCGCGGAGCTACACCTTC. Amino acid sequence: CASSIRARSYTF.

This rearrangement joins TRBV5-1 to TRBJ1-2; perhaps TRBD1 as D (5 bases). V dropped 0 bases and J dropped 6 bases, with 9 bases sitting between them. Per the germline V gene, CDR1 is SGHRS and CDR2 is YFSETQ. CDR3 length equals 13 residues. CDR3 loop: CASSLGWGDGYTF. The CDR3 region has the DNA TGCGCCAGCAGCTTGGGGTGGGGCGATGGCTACACCTTC.

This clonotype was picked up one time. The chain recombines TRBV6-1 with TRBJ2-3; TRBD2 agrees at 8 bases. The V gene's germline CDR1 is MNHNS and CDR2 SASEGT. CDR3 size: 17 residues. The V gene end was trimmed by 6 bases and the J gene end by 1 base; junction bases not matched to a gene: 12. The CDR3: CASSPMVSGGGTDTQYF. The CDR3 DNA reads TGTGCCAGCAGCCCCATGGTGAGCGGGGGAGGCACAGATACGCAGTATTTT.

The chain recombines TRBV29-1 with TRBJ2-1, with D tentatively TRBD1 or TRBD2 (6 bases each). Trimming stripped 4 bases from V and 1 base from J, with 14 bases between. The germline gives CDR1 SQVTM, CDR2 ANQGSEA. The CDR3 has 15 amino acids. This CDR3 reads CSVVWRGASYNEQFF. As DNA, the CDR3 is TGCAGCGTTGTTTGGAGGGGGGCGTCCTACAATGAGCAGTTCTTC.

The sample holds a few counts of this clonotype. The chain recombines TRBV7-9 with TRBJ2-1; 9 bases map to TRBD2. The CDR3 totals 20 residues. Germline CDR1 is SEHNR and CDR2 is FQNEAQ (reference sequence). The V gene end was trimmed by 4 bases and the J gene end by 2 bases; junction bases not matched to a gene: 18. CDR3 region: CASSSPVERGASGAYNEQFF. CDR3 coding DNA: TGTGCCAGCAGCTCTCCTGTGGAGCGGGGGGCTTCCGGGGCCTACAATGAGCAGTTCTTC. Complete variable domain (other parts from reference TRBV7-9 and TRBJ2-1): DTGVSQNPRHKITKRGQNVTFRCDPISEHNRLYWYRQTLGQGPEFLTYFQNEAQLEKSRLLSDRFSAERPKGSFSTLEIQRTEQGDSAMYLCASSSPVERGASGAYNEQFFGPGTRLTVL.

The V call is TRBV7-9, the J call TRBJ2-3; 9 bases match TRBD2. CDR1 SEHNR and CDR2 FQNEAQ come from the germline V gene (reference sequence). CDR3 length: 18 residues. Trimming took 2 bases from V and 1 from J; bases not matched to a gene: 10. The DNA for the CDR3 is TGTGCCAGCAGCTTAACTGGACTAGCGACACCTCGCACAGATACGCAGTATTTT. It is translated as CASSLTGLATPRTDTQYF.

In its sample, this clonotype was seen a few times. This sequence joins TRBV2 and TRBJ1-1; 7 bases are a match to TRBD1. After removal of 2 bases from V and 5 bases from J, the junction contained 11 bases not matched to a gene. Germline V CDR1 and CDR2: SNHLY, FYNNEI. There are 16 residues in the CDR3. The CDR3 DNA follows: TGTGCCAGCAGTGAAAGGTTGGCAGGGGGTGGAACTGAAGCTTTCTTT. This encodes CASSERLAGGGTEAFF.

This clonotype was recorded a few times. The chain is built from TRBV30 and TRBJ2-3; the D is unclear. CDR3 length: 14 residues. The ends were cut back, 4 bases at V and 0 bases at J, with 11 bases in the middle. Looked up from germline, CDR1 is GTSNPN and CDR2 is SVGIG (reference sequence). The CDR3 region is CAWTDVGSTDTQYF. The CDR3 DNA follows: TGTGCCTGGACAGACGTGGGGAGCACAGATACGCAGTATTTT.

The CDR3, as DNA: TGTGCCGGGGGACAGGGGATGAACACTGAAGCTTTCTTT. Protein sequence: CAGGQGMNTEAFF. The chain joins TRBV2 to TRBJ1-1; TRBD1 matches at 10 bases. The CDR3 runs to 13 residues. Trimming removed 11 bases from V and 0 bases from J; junction bases left unmatched: 3. Germline assignment: CDR1 SNHLY and CDR2 FYNNEI.

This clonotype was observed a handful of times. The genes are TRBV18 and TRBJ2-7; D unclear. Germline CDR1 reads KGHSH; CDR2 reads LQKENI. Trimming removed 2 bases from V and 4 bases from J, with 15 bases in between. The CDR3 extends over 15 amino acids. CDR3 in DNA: TGTGCCAGCTCACCAAACACGGGCCACCTTTACGAGCAGTACTTC. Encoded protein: CASSPNTGHLYEQYF.

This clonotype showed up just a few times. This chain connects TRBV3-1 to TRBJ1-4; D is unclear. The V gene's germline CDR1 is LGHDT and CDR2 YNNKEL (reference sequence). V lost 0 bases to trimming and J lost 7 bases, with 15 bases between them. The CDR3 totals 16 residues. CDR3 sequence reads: CASSQDLSVGGEKLFF. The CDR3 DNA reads TGTGCCAGCAGCCAAGATCTATCGGTTGGAGGTGAAAAACTGTTTTTT.

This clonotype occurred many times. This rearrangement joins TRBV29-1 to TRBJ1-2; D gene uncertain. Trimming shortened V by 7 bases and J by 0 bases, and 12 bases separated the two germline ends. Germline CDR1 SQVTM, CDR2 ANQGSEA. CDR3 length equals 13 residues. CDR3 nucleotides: TGCAGCGACGACACGATTTCTAACTATGGCTACACCTTC. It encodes CSDDTISNYGYTF.

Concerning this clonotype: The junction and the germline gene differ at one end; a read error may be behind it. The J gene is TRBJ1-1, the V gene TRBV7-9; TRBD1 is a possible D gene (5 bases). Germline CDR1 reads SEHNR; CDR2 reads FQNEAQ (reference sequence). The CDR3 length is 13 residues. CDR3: CASSWDGSSEAFF. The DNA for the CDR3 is TGTGCCAGCAGCTGGGACGGAAGCTCTGAAGCTTTTTTT.

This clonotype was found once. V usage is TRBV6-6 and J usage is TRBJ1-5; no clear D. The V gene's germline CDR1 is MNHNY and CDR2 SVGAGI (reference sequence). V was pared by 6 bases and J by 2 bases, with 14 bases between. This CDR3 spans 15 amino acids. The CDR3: CASSPLREGNQPQHF. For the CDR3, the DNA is TGTGCCAGCAGCCCTTTGCGGGAGGGCAATCAGCCCCAGCATTTT.

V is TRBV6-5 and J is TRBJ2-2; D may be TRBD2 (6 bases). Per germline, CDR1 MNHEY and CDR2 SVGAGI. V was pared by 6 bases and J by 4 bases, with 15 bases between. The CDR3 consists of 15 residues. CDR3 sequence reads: CASRHPWGVTGELFF. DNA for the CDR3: TGTGCCAGCAGACACCCCTGGGGGGTCACCGGGGAGCTGTTTTTT.

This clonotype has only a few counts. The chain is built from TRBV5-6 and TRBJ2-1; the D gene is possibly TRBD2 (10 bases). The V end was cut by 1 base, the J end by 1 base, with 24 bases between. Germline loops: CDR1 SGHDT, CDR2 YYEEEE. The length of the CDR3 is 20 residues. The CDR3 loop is CASSLPGQGASGRSYNEQFF. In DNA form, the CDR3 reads TGTGCCAGCAGCTTGCCGGGACAGGGAGCTAGCGGGAGATCCTACAATGAGCAGTTCTTC.